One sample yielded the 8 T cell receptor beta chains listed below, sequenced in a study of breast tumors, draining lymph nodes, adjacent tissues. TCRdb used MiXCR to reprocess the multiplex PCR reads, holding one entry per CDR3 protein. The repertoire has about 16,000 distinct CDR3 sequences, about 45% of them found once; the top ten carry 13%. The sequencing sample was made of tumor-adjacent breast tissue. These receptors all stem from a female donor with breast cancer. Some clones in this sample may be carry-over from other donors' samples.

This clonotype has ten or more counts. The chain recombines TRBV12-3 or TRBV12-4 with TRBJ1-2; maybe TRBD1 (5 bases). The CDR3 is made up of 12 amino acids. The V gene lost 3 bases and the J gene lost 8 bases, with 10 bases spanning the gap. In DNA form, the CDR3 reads TGTGCCAGCAGTTTCGGGGGGAGCGGCTACACCTTC. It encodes CASSFGGSGYTF.

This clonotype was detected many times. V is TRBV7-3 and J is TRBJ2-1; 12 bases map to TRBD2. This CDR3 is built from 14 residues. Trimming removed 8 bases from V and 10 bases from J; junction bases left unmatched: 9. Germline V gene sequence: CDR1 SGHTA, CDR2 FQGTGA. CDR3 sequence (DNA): TGTGCCAGCTCCCTTGGGCTAGCGGGGGGGGAGCAGTTCTTC. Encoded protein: CASSLGLAGGEQFF.

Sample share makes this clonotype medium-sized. CDR3 in DNA: TGTGCCAGCAGTAAGGGGGGGCAATACTACGAGCAGTACTTC. Translating it yields CASSKGGQYYEQYF. J is TRBJ2-7 and V is TRBV12-3 or TRBV12-4, with a tentative D call TRBD2 (7 bases). CDR3 length: 14 amino acids. V shed 5 bases and J shed 3 bases, with 14 bases lying between them.

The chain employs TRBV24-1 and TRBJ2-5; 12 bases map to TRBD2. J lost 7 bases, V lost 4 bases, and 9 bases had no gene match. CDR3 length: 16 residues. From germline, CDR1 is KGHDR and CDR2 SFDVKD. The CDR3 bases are TGTGCCACCAGTGACCCTAGCGGGGGGGAAGCCGGGACCCAGTACTTC. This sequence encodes CATSDPSGGEAGTQYF.

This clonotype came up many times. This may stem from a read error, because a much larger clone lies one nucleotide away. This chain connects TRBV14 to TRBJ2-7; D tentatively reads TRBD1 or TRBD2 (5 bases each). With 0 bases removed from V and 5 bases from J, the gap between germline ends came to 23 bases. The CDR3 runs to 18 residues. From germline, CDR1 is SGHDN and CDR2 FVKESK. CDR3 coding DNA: TGTGCCAGCAGCCAAGACCGCAGGGCTTCCGGGGATGCGGACGAGCAGTACTTC. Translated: CASSQDRRASGDADEQYF.

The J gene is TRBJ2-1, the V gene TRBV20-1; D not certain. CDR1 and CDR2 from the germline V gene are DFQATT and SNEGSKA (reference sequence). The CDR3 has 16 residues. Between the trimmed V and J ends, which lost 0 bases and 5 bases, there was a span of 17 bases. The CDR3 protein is CSARDRRRIWDNEQFF. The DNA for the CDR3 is TGCAGTGCTAGAGATCGAAGGAGAATATGGGACAATGAGCAGTTCTTC.

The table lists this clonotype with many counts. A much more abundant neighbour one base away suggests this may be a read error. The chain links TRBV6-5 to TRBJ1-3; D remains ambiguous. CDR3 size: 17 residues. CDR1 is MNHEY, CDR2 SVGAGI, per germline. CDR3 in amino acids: CASSHSRGGSSGNTIYF. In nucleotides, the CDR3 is TGTGCCAGCAGTCACTCTAGAGGCGGGAGCTCTGGAAACACCATATATTTT.

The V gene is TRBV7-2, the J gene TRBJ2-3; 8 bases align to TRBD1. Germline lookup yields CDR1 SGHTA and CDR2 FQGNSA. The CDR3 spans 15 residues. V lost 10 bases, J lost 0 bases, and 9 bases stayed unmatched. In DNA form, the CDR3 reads TGTGCCACCCCAGGGGGCCGAACTAGCACAGATACGCAGTATTTT. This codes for CATPGGRTSTDTQYF.